Sequencing of this T cell receptor beta chain was carried out in a study of T cell responses to AZD1222 COVID-19 vaccine. This table comes from immunoSEQ multiplex PCR, and its TCRdb copy is limited to in-frame clones, with some not included. The repertoire holds roughly 130,000 clones, with about 90% as singletons. This sequence originates from an adult who received the MenACWY meningococcal vaccine as a control. This specimen consisted of peripheral blood, obtained 28 days after the second dose of the MenACWY control vaccine.

CDR3: CASSLGQGGTDTQYF. The CDR3 DNA sequence: TGTGCCAGCAGCTTAGGACAGGGTGGCACAGATACGCAGTATTTT. The rearrangement links TRBV11-3 to TRBJ2-3, with 7 bases fitting TRBD1. The CDR3 has 15 residues. Germline CDR1 reads SGHNT; CDR2 reads YENEEA. Losses at the gene ends were 1 base for V and 1 base for J; bases not matched to a gene: 2. Full variable domain (missing parts from reference TRBV11-3 and TRBJ2-3): EAGVVQSPRYKIIEKKQPVAFWCNPISGHNTLYWYLQNLGQGPELLIRYENEEAVDDSQLPKDRFSAERLKGVDSTLKIQPAELGDSAVYLCASSLGQGGTDTQYFGPGTRLTVL.